The 4 T cell receptor beta chains below all came from one sample that was sequenced in a study of blood T cell repertoires in COVID-19. Libraries were prepared by immunoSEQ multiplex PCR; TCRdb keeps only in-frame clonotypes and omits some of them. Among about 120,000 clones listed, approximately 90% were seen once. Specimen: peripheral blood. The receptors here all came from a woman aged 80 or older with acute or convalescent COVID-19.

The count of this clone is one. The chain employs TRBV7-2 and TRBJ1-2; 11 nucleotides agree with TRBD1. The V and J ends lost 5 bases and 4 bases, in that order; junction bases with no gene match: 6. The CDR3 runs to 15 residues. The germline V gene has CDR1 SGHTA and CDR2 FQGNSA. Here the CDR3 DNA reads TGTGCCAGCAGCGGAAGGACAGGGGGCGGCTATGGCTACACCTTC. It translates to CASSGRTGGGYGYTF.

This CDR3 reads CASSWGGGETQYF. The CDR3 DNA follows: TGTGCCAGCAGTTGGGGAGGTGGAGAGACCCAGTACTTC. This rearrangement joins TRBV6-5 to TRBJ2-5; perhaps TRBD2 as D (6 bases). V lost 4 bases, J lost 4 bases, and 10 bases lay in between. Germline CDR1 is MNHEY and CDR2 is SVGAGI. This CDR3 has 13 amino acids.

The chain links TRBV19 to TRBJ1-1, with unresolved D. The germline V gene encodes CDR1 LNHDA and CDR2 SQIVND (reference sequence). The CDR3 is made up of 17 amino acids. V gave up 4 bases and J gave up 1 base, with 19 bases separating them. As DNA, the CDR3 is TGTGCCAGTAGTACCCCCTTGCGGGGAGCTGGGAACACTGAAGCTTTCTTT. Its protein product is CASSTPLRGAGNTEAFF.

This clone was observed a few times. The chain has TRBV7-2 and TRBJ1-1, with no clear D. This CDR3 is 15 amino acids long. V was cut by 2 bases and J by 4 bases, with 14 bases left in between. CDR1 and CDR2 (germline): SGHTA, FQGNSA. CDR3 nucleotides: TGTGCCAGCAGCTTATCTCTCGGGGAGAGCACTGAAGCTTTCTTT. Its translation is CASSLSLGESTEAFF.